These T cell receptor beta chains were read from a single sample in a study of technical replicates of blood from several donors. Assay used: immunoSEQ multiplex PCR; TCRdb lists only in-frame clones, some missing. The sample shows some 68,000 clones, over 95% of them seen only once. Sequencing used T cells isolated from PBMCs. These receptors all come from a human donor in good health. Each CDR3 is given with its conserved first and last residue. The D gene is left open where the match is weak.

J,D,V,DNA,CDR3
TRBJ2-7,-,TRBV27,TGTGCCAGCAGTTTTAGTGGGAGGTACGAGCAGTACTTC,CASSFSGRYEQYF
TRBJ2-7,TRBD1,TRBV29-1,TGCAGCGTTCGTTCCCCGGGACAGCCCACAATCTACGAGCAGTACTTC,CSVRSPGQPTIYEQYF
TRBJ1-1,TRBD1,TRBV4-2,TGTGCCAGCAGCCCGTCGCTCGGGACAGGGAACACTGAAGCTTTCTTT,CASSPSLGTGNTEAFF
TRBJ2-1,-,TRBV25-1,TGTGCCAGCAGTGAGACATACAATGAGCAGTTCTTC,CASSETYNEQFF
TRBJ2-7,TRBD2,TRBV7-9,TGTGCCAGCAGCTTCGTCGGGGGCGCGGGAGGGCCCTACGAGCAGTACTTC,CASSFVGGAGGPYEQYF
TRBJ2-7,-,TRBV28,TGTGCCAGCAGTTTGGGACTTCCACGGCCCTCCTACGAGCAGTACTTC,CASSLGLPRPSYEQYF
TRBJ2-2,TRBD2,TRBV27,TGTGCCAGCCGAATACGGGGGGGGGTGAACGGGGAGCTGTTTTTT,CASRIRGGVNGELFF
TRBJ1-1,-,TRBV11-3,TGTGCCAGCAGCACATTAAAGAACACTGAAGCTTTCTTT,CASSTLKNTEAFF
TRBJ1-6,-,TRBV5-1,TGCGCCAGCAGATTTGAGGATGGTAATTCACCCCTCCACTTT,CASRFEDGNSPLHF
TRBJ2-7,TRBD1,TRBV2,TGTGCCAGCACTTCCGGACAGGGGCTTTACTACGAGCAGTACTTC,CASTSGQGLYYEQYF
TRBJ2-5,-,TRBV4-1,TGCGCCAGCAGCCAAGGGGTGCGAGACAGCCTTCTTAGGGCCCAGTACTTC,CASSQGVRDSLLRAQYF
TRBJ2-7,-,TRBV5-1,TGCGCCAGCAGCTCTACGGGGTGGAGCTCCTACGAGCAGTACTTC,CASSSTGWSSYEQYF